Shown below are 25 T cell receptor beta chains from a single sample sequenced in a study of cytomegalovirus exposure and HLA in healthy donors. 13 Jbeta primers and 60 Vbeta primers were used for the PCR. Clones were read by immunoSEQ multiplex PCR, and TCRdb kept only the in-frame ones, dropping some. The sample data list approximately 140,000 clones. Specimen: PBMCs. These receptors all come from a woman aged 45-59 years in good health and CMV-seronegative.

The CDR3 DNA sequence: TGCAGTGCCGCGGGTGGCGGGGAGCTGTTTTTT. Residues: CSAAGGGELFF. The chain recombines TRBV20-1 with TRBJ2-2; maybe TRBD2 (5 bases). The CDR3 consists of 11 residues. Per germline, CDR1 DFQATT and CDR2 SNEGSKA (reference sequence). With 6 bases removed from V and 7 bases from J, the gap between germline ends came to 9 bases.

The chain is built from TRBV5-4 and TRBJ2-1; TRBD2 might be the D (5 bases). The V gene lost 1 base and the J gene lost 6 bases, with 11 bases spanning the gap. This CDR3 contains 14 residues. Germline assignment: CDR1 SGHNT and CDR2 YYREEE (reference sequence). The CDR3 reads CASSLLPGSNEQFF. The DNA of the CDR3 is TGTGCCAGCAGCTTGCTCCCGGGGAGCAATGAGCAGTTCTTC.

V gene TRBV12-1 combines with J gene TRBJ2-3; the DNA was not compared with TRBD2, the D call given in the table. TRBV12-1 is designated a pseudogene. The CDR3 has 15 amino acids. For the CDR3, the DNA is TGTGCCAGCAGCTTTGCTAGCGGGAGGGAGGATACGCAGTATTTT. This codes for CASSFASGREDTQYF.

The chain uses TRBV18 and TRBJ2-3, with D unclear. CDR3 length: 13 amino acids. V gave up 2 bases and J gave up 1 base, with 4 bases separating them. Germline CDR1 is KGHSH and CDR2 is LQKENI. As DNA, the CDR3 is TGTGCCAGCTCACCAGGAGGCACAGATACGCAGTATTTT. Translation: CASSPGGTDTQYF.

The chain is built from TRBV7-6 and TRBJ2-5; 9 nucleotides match TRBD2. CDR3 length: 16 residues. The ends lost 2 bases at V and 3 bases at J; junction bases unmatched: 7. Germline V gives CDR1 SGHVS, CDR2 FNYEAQ. CDR3 region: CASSLSGGGAEETQYF. CDR3 coding DNA: TGTGCCAGCAGCTTATCGGGCGGGGGGGCTGAAGAGACCCAGTACTTC. The full variable domain, with the rest looked up from reference TRBV7-6 and TRBJ2-5, is GAGVSQSPRYKVTKRGQDVALRCDPISGHVSLYWYRQALGQGPEFLTYFNYEAQQDKSGLPNDRFSAERPEGSISTLTIQRTEQRDSAMYRCASSLSGGGAEETQYFGPGTRLLVL.

The chain links TRBV27 to TRBJ2-3; TRBD2 matches 9 bases. CDR1 is MNHEY, CDR2 SMNVEV, per germline (reference sequence). CDR3 length equals 18 residues. The ends lost 2 bases at V and 2 bases at J; junction bases unmatched: 11. DNA of the CDR3: TGTGCCAGCAGTTTAGAGGCCCGACTAGCGGTATACACAGATACGCAGTATTTT. Its protein is CASSLEARLAVYTDTQYF.

This chain uses TRBV5-1 with TRBJ2-7, with D perhaps matching TRBD2 (5 bases). The CDR3 spans 13 residues. Trimming cost V 4 bases and J 4 bases, with 12 bases left between them. Per the germline V gene, CDR1 is SGHRS and CDR2 is YFSETQ. The CDR3: CASSLGDHYEQYF. CDR3 sequence (DNA): TGCGCCAGCAGCCTCGGGGATCATTACGAGCAGTACTTC.

The gene calls are TRBV4-2 and TRBJ2-3, with 16 bases that match TRBD2. Trimming removed 1 base from V and 7 bases from J; junction bases left unmatched: 5. The V gene's germline CDR1 is LGHNA and CDR2 YNFKEQ. The length of the CDR3 is 17 residues. The CDR3 DNA follows: TGTGCCAGCAGCCAAGCTGGGACTAGCGGGGGGGCGAATACGCAGTATTTT. Its protein is CASSQAGTSGGANTQYF.

The V and J genes are TRBV6-5 and TRBJ2-7; tentative D call: TRBD1 (5 bases). The germline V gene has CDR1 MNHEY and CDR2 SVGAGI. V dropped 7 bases and J dropped 3 bases, with 16 bases sitting between them. CDR3 length equals 14 residues. CDR3 DNA sequence: TGTGCCAGCAAACCTCATTCGACAGACTACGAGCAGTACTTC. The encoded protein is CASKPHSTDYEQYF.

The chain combines TRBV28 with TRBJ1-1; 9 positions match TRBD1. Trimming cost V 3 bases and J 6 bases; bases outside gene matches: 8. Per germline, CDR1 MDHEN and CDR2 SYDVKM. The CDR3 totals 15 residues. CDR3 nucleotides: TGTGCCAGCAGTTTTCCCGGGACAGGGATTCCTGAAGCTTTCTTT. This gives the protein CASSFPGTGIPEAFF.

The chain employs TRBV4-1 and TRBJ2-1; 7 positions agree with TRBD2. J gave up 5 bases and V 3 bases, and 10 bases lay outside the gene matches. CDR1 is MGHRA and CDR2 is YSYEKL in the germline V gene. The CDR3 sequence is 16 residues long. In DNA, the CDR3 is TGCGCCAGCAGCCATTCCCTGGCGGGAGTAAACAATGAGCAGTTCTTC. Translated, it gives CASSHSLAGVNNEQFF.

The V gene is TRBV20-1, the J gene TRBJ1-1; 7 positions agree with TRBD1. From germline, CDR1 is DFQATT and CDR2 SNEGSKA (reference sequence). The V and J ends lost 5 bases and 8 bases, in that order; junction bases with no gene match: 2. The CDR3 consists of 10 residues. Here the CDR3 DNA reads TGCAGTGCTGGGGACAGAGAAGCTTTCTTT. Its protein is CSAGDREAFF.

V usage is TRBV5-1 and J usage is TRBJ1-1; 7 positions agree with TRBD1. The CDR3 spans 14 residues. Germline lookup yields CDR1 SGHRS and CDR2 YFSETQ. With 3 bases clipped from V and 4 bases from J, the junction kept 6 bases outside the gene matches. CDR3 sequence: CASSSGGQFTEAFF. In DNA, the CDR3 is TGCGCCAGCAGCTCTGGGGGACAGTTCACTGAAGCTTTCTTT. The full variable domain, rest sourced from reference TRBV5-1 and TRBJ1-1, is KAGVTQTPRYLIKTRGQQVTLSCSPISGHRSVSWYQQTPGQGLQFLFEYFSETQRNKGNFPGRFSGRQFSNSRSEMNVSTLELGDSALYLCASSSGGQFTEAFFGQGTRLTVV.

The J gene is TRBJ1-2, the V gene TRBV27; 9 bases fit TRBD1. The CDR3 length is 14 residues. CDR1 and CDR2 (germline): MNHEY, SMNVEV (reference sequence). Losses at the gene ends were 8 bases for V and 3 bases for J; bases not matched to a gene: 7. CDR3 sequence reads: CASSIQGAYYGYTF. As DNA, the CDR3 is TGTGCCAGCTCGATACAGGGGGCGTACTATGGCTACACCTTC.

J is TRBJ2-1 and V is TRBV10-3, with TRBD2 matching 12 bases. J gave up 7 bases and V 11 bases, and 12 bases lay outside the gene matches. Germline loops: CDR1 ENHRY, CDR2 SYGVKD. This CDR3 is built from 15 residues. The DNA of the CDR3 is TGTGCCGCTTCTAGCGGGAGGGCCGGAGAAAATGAGCAGTTCTTC. Its protein product is CAASSGRAGENEQFF.

The chain recombines TRBV5-1 with TRBJ1-2; 7 nucleotides agree with TRBD1. Germline loops: CDR1 SGHRS, CDR2 YFSETQ. The CDR3 has 13 amino acids. The ends lost 3 bases at V and 4 bases at J; junction bases unmatched: 3. CDR3 nucleotides: TGCGCCAGCAGCTCGGGACAGACCTATGGCTACACCTTC. This codes for CASSSGQTYGYTF.

Here the CDR3 DNA reads TGCAGCGTCACCGGGACTAGCGTGACCGGGGAGCTGTTTTTT. Encoded protein: CSVTGTSVTGELFF. The V and J genes are TRBV29-1 and TRBJ2-2; 10 bases agree with TRBD2. The CDR3 has 14 residues. CDR1 is SQVTM and CDR2 is ANQGSEA in the germline V gene. After removal of 6 bases from V and 5 bases from J, the junction contained 6 bases not matched to a gene.

CDR3 region: CASSPLGGATPLNEQFF. The DNA for the CDR3 is TGTGCCAGCAGCCCCCTGGGGGGGGCAACCCCTTTGAATGAGCAGTTCTTC. This chain links TRBV9 with TRBJ2-1; a weak D match, TRBD2 (7 bases). CDR3 length: 17 residues. The V end lost 4 bases, the J end lost 7 bases, and 24 bases lay between the germline ends. Germline V CDR1 and CDR2: SGDLS, YYNGEE.

The V gene is TRBV12-5, the J gene TRBJ1-6; D not resolved. The germline V gene has CDR1 LGHNT and CDR2 FRNRAP. The CDR3 loop spans 13 amino acids. Trimming took off 5 bases at V and 8 bases at J, with 10 bases between the two ends. In nucleotides, the CDR3 is TGTGCTAGTGGTCCTGGTCGGGATTCACCCCTCCACTTT. Its translation is CASGPGRDSPLHF.

This sequence joins TRBV9 and TRBJ2-1, with a tentative D call TRBD2 (6 bases). The V gene lost 7 bases and the J gene lost 7 bases, with 12 bases spanning the gap. Germline CDR1 is SGDLS and CDR2 is YYNGEE. There are 12 residues in the CDR3. The CDR3 reads CASGGLTNEQFF. The CDR3 bases are TGTGCCAGCGGCGGACTAACTAATGAGCAGTTCTTC. Based on the CDR3 plus reference TRBV9 and TRBJ2-1, the full variable domain is DSGVTQTPKHLITATGQRVTLRCSPRSGDLSVYWYQQSLDQGLQFLIQYYNGEERAKGNILERFSAQQFPDLHSELNLSSLELGDSALYFCASGGLTNEQFFGPGTRLTVL.

As DNA, the CDR3 is TGTGCCAGCAGCTTCGGGCAAGAGGGAACCCAGTACTTC. Residues: CASSFGQEGTQYF. V usage is TRBV7-7 and J usage is TRBJ2-5, with a tentative D call TRBD2 (5 bases). From germline, CDR1 is SSHAT and CDR2 FNYEAQ (reference sequence). This CDR3 region has 13 residues. V gave up 3 bases and J gave up 8 bases, with 13 bases separating them.

The chain joins TRBV5-6 to TRBJ2-4; weak D call: TRBD2 (6 bases). Germline CDR1 reads SGHDT; CDR2 reads YYEEEE. This CDR3 spans 15 amino acids. Trimming cost V 2 bases and J 0 bases, with 9 bases left between them. The chain's CDR3 is CASSLPGEAKNIQYF. CDR3 bases: TGTGCCAGCAGCTTACCGGGAGAAGCCAAAAACATTCAGTACTTC.

The genes are TRBV28 and TRBJ1-4; TRBD1 might be the D (5 bases). The CDR3 is 13 residues long. The V end lost 7 bases, the J end lost 8 bases, and 14 bases lay between the germline ends. Germline V gene lookup returns CDR1 MDHEN and CDR2 SYDVKM. Here the CDR3 reads CASIRVGVEKLFF. The CDR3 coding sequence is TGTGCCAGCATCAGGGTAGGCGTAGAAAAACTGTTTTTT.

This rearrangement joins TRBV4-2 to TRBJ2-1; 8 nucleotides line up with TRBD1. Trimming removed 0 bases from V and 8 bases from J; junction bases left unmatched: 9. Germline V CDR1 and CDR2: LGHNA, YNFKEQ. This CDR3 is 16 amino acids long. The CDR3 here is CASSQEAQGAVDEQFF. The CDR3 nucleotides read TGTGCCAGCAGCCAAGAGGCCCAGGGGGCTGTCGATGAGCAGTTCTTC.

The chain has TRBV6-1 and TRBJ1-5; 8 bases are a match to TRBD1. CDR1 is MNHNS and CDR2 is SASEGT in the germline V gene. With 3 bases clipped from V and 8 bases from J, the junction kept 6 bases outside the gene matches. The CDR3 consists of 14 residues. The CDR3 DNA sequence: TGTGCCAGCAGTGATCCAGGGGGCTGGGAGCCCCAGCATTTT. Protein product: CASSDPGGWEPQHF.